A single sample gave rise to the 23 T cell receptor beta chains below, sequenced in a study of response to subunit inactivated influenza vaccine. TCRdb passed the RT-PCR reads through MiXCR, listing each CDR3 protein once. The sample has 500,000 to 650,000 distinct CDR3 sequences, under 9% seen once. This specimen was PBMCs from blood, taken 23 to 25 months after vaccination. The source of these receptors is a man aged 50-75 years who received an inactivated influenza vaccine.

In its sample, this clonotype was seen many times. The V and J genes are TRBV4-3 and TRBJ2-7; TRBD2 agrees at 14 bases. Trimming cost V 4 bases and J 2 bases; bases outside gene matches: 4. Per germline, CDR1 LGHNA and CDR2 YSLEER. This CDR3 has 16 amino acids. This CDR3 reads CASSPGLAGGTYEQYF. In nucleotides, the CDR3 is TGCGCCAGCAGCCCCGGACTAGCGGGAGGCACCTACGAGCAGTACTTC.

Ten or more counts support this clonotype. The gene calls are TRBV29-1 and TRBJ1-1; no reliable D call. The CDR3 is 19 residues long. Germline CDR1 reads SQVTM; CDR2 reads ANQGSEA. V lost 0 bases and J 0 bases, leaving 23 bases between the germline ends. CDR3 coding DNA: TGCAGCGTTGAAGATGGAAAGAGGCACTCGTCCTCGGTGAACACTGAAGCTTTCTTT. This gives the protein CSVEDGKRHSSSVNTEAFF.

This clonotype was recorded once. The V and J genes are TRBV10-3 and TRBJ1-2, with a possible D match to TRBD1 (5 bases). V was pared by 3 bases and J by 8 bases, with 13 bases between. CDR1 and CDR2 from the germline V gene are ENHRY and SYGVKD. CDR3 length: 13 amino acids. In DNA, the CDR3 is TGTGCCATCAGTGACCGGGACGAGAAGGGCTACACCTTC. This codes for CAISDRDEKGYTF.

V and J are TRBV19 and TRBJ1-1; D remains unclear. Trimming took off 6 bases at V and 1 base at J, with 12 bases between the two ends. Per germline, CDR1 LNHDA and CDR2 SQIVND (reference sequence). The CDR3 runs to 14 residues. CDR3 nucleotides: TGTGCCAGTAGGACGACATCGGGGAACACTGAAGCTTTCTTT. Translation gives CASRTTSGNTEAFF.

V and J are TRBV7-9 and TRBJ2-7; D perhaps matches TRBD2 (5 bases). The CDR3 has 14 amino acids. Per germline, CDR1 SEHNR and CDR2 FQNEAQ (reference sequence). V lost 2 bases and J 2 bases, leaving 10 bases between the germline ends. In DNA form, the CDR3 reads TGTGCCAGCAGCTTAAGTCAGACTACCTACGAGCAGTACTTC. This translates into CASSLSQTTYEQYF.

In DNA, the CDR3 is TGTGCCAGCAGTTATTTAATAGGGACAGGGGGCGCCGAGCAGTACTTC. The encoded protein is CASSYLIGTGGAEQYF. This chain uses TRBV6-5 with TRBJ2-7; 12 bases agree with TRBD1. The CDR3 has 16 amino acids. Germline-derived CDR1 and CDR2 are MNHEY and SVGAGI. The trim removed 3 bases at V and 6 bases at J, leaving 9 bases unmatched.

This clonotype was seen ten or more times. The chain recombines TRBV29-1 with TRBJ1-2; unclear D gene. Trimming left V 6 bases short and J 1 base short, with 6 bases between. CDR3 length equals 11 residues. Germline CDR1 SQVTM, CDR2 ANQGSEA. The CDR3 DNA is TGCAGCGTCCAGCTTAACTATGGCTACACCTTC. This encodes CSVQLNYGYTF.

This clonotype was seen more than once but under ten times. The chain combines TRBV20-1 with TRBJ1-3; unclear D gene. Per the germline V gene, CDR1 is DFQATT and CDR2 is SNEGSKA (reference sequence). CDR3 length: 14 amino acids. The V gene lost 4 bases and the J gene lost 2 bases, with 12 bases spanning the gap. The CDR3 DNA sequence: TGCAGTGCTATTTTCCCTACGGCTGGAAACACCATATATTTT. Protein sequence: CSAIFPTAGNTIYF.

The chain combines TRBV24-1 with TRBJ2-3, with D tentatively TRBD2 (5 bases). V was shortened by 6 bases and J by 1 base, with 16 bases between the two germline ends. Germline values: CDR1 KGHDR, CDR2 SFDVKD. This CDR3 contains 16 residues. CDR3: CATSPRSGRGTDTQYF. CDR3 bases: TGTGCCACCAGTCCCAGAAGCGGTCGAGGCACAGATACGCAGTATTTT.

This chain uses TRBV18 with TRBJ2-1; a possible D gene is TRBD1 (5 bases). The V gene's germline CDR1 is KGHSH and CDR2 LQKENI. V lost 3 bases and J 2 bases, leaving 11 bases between the germline ends. The CDR3 extends over 15 amino acids. The CDR3 sequence: CASSPSVQAYNEQFF. Here the CDR3 DNA reads TGTGCCAGCTCACCCTCGGTACAGGCCTACAATGAGCAGTTCTTC.

This clonotype was observed many times. The rearrangement joins TRBV12-3 or TRBV12-4 to TRBJ2-7; possibly TRBD1 for D (5 bases). The CDR3 has 16 residues. V gave up 3 bases and J gave up 2 bases, with 17 bases separating them. As DNA, the CDR3 is TGTGCCAGCAGTTTGAACAGGCTGGTGCCTACCTACGAGCAGTACTTC. It codes for CASSLNRLVPTYEQYF.

Many counts were recorded for this clonotype. The chain links TRBV6-4 to TRBJ2-2; TRBD1 is a possible D gene (6 bases). The CDR3 contains 14 residues. Germline-derived CDR1 and CDR2 are MRHNA and SNTAGT. V lost 7 bases and J 2 bases, leaving 11 bases between the germline ends. This chain's CDR3 is CASTLDSNTGELFF. The CDR3 DNA sequence: TGTGCCAGCACCTTGGACAGCAACACCGGGGAGCTGTTTTTT.

This clonotype was found many times. This chain uses TRBV5-1 with TRBJ2-4, with D perhaps matching TRBD2 (6 bases). This CDR3 is 16 amino acids long. Germline V gives CDR1 SGHRS, CDR2 YFSETQ. Between the trimmed V and J ends, which lost 0 bases and 3 bases, there was a span of 13 bases. CDR3 sequence: CASSLDGRSGKNIQYF. The CDR3 DNA reads TGCGCCAGCAGCTTGGATGGGAGGTCGGGCAAAAACATTCAGTACTTC.

This clonotype was seen a few times. The chain's CDR3 is CASSLRLQDEQYF. The CDR3 nucleotides read TGTGCCAGCAGCTTAAGGCTCCAGGACGAGCAGTACTTC. The chain couples TRBV7-6 to TRBJ2-7; D is unclear. The CDR3 consists of 13 residues. Germline V CDR1 and CDR2: SGHVS, FNYEAQ. The V and J ends lost 2 bases and 5 bases respectively, with 10 bases between them.

This clonotype has more than one count but fewer than ten. The chain has TRBV20-1 and TRBJ2-6; 12 bases agree with TRBD1. Trimming took 4 bases from V and 4 from J; bases not matched to a gene: 5. Looked up from germline, CDR1 is DFQATT and CDR2 is SNEGSKA (reference sequence). The CDR3 totals 16 residues. CDR3 sequence: CSAKGQGALGANVLTF. DNA of the CDR3: TGCAGTGCTAAGGGACAGGGGGCGCTGGGGGCCAACGTCCTGACTTTC.

The V and J genes are TRBV4-1 and TRBJ1-4, with D possibly TRBD1 on 5 matching bases. Deletions cut 3 bases from V and 0 bases from J, with 8 bases between. There are 15 residues in the CDR3. Per germline, CDR1 MGHRA and CDR2 YSYEKL. The CDR3 loop is CASSHGGSTNEKLFF. The CDR3 DNA sequence: TGCGCCAGCAGCCACGGGGGTTCAACTAATGAAAAACTGTTTTTT.

This rearrangement joins TRBV20-1 to TRBJ1-1; a possible D gene is TRBD1 (5 bases). Germline loops: CDR1 DFQATT, CDR2 SNEGSKA (reference sequence). The ends were cut back, 0 bases at V and 2 bases at J, with 16 bases in the middle. The CDR3 is made up of 16 amino acids. The CDR3 sequence is CSARDLGVPTNTEAFF. The CDR3 coding sequence is TGCAGTGCTAGAGATTTGGGGGTCCCAACTAACACTGAAGCTTTCTTT.

This clonotype was counted at least ten times. The genes are TRBV5-1 and TRBJ2-1; no definite D call. With 4 bases removed from V and 4 bases from J, the gap between germline ends came to 6 bases. The CDR3 consists of 12 residues. Germline assignment: CDR1 SGHRS and CDR2 YFSETQ. CDR3 residues: CASSHRYNEQFF. CDR3 in DNA: TGCGCCAGCAGCCACAGATACAATGAGCAGTTCTTC.

This clonotype was observed a few times. The genes are TRBV10-3 and TRBJ2-6; D is unclear. The CDR3 consists of 16 residues. The germline gives CDR1 ENHRY, CDR2 SYGVKD. The germline V and J ends were trimmed by 2 bases and 2 bases, with 10 bases remaining between them. Written as DNA, the CDR3 is TGTGCCATCAGTGAGACCGCTAACCCTGGGGCCAACGTCCTGACTTTC. Translation gives CAISETANPGANVLTF.

This clonotype occurred a few times. This chain links TRBV27 with TRBJ2-1, with 10 bases lining up with TRBD2. The V gene's germline CDR1 is MNHEY and CDR2 SMNVEV (reference sequence). With V trimmed by 8 bases and J by 9 bases, 7 bases remained unmatched. The CDR3 spans 13 residues. The CDR3 here is CASGSVAGGEQFF. The CDR3 DNA is TGTGCCAGCGGCTCAGTAGCGGGAGGTGAGCAGTTCTTC.

This chain uses TRBV7-2 with TRBJ1-2, with D unclear. CDR1 SGHTA and CDR2 FQGNSA come from the germline V gene. V was cut by 6 bases and J by 4 bases, with 15 bases left in between. This CDR3 spans 14 amino acids. For the CDR3, the DNA is TGTGCCAGCAGGCCAACCTCTCGGGGCTATGGCTACACCTTC. This gives the protein CASRPTSRGYGYTF.

The rearrangement links TRBV29-1 to TRBJ1-4; 7 positions match TRBD1. V shed 3 bases, J shed 8 bases, and the junction held 9 bases outside the gene matches. CDR3 length: 14 amino acids. CDR1 and CDR2 from the germline V gene are SQVTM and ANQGSEA. The chain's CDR3 is CSVDTGAGGEKLFF. As DNA, the CDR3 is TGCAGCGTTGACACAGGGGCCGGAGGAGAAAAACTGTTTTTT.

This clonotype was recorded at least ten times. The rearrangement joins TRBV12-3 or TRBV12-4 to TRBJ2-1; D ambiguous. The CDR3 has 12 residues. Trimming cost V 5 bases and J 15 bases, with 17 bases left between them. In DNA, the CDR3 is TGTGCCAGCAGTCTAACACCGGGCCAACGGTTCTTC. Translation gives CASSLTPGQRFF.